Shown below are 28 T cell receptor beta chains from a single sample sequenced in a study of blood T cell repertoires in COVID-19. Produced via immunoSEQ multiplex PCR; TCRdb's table is partial and in-frame only. The table records 130,000 to 150,000 clones, around 80% of them present only once. Sequencing was performed on peripheral blood. The receptors stem from a human donor in a cohort sampled during active COVID-19.

The rearrangement joins TRBV9 to TRBJ2-3; D is unresolved. CDR1 SGDLS and CDR2 YYNGEE come from the germline V gene. The CDR3 is made up of 15 amino acids. Between the trimmed V and J ends, which lost 0 bases and 2 bases, there was a span of 10 bases. CDR3 DNA sequence: TGTGCCAGCAGCGTAGTGGCCAAAGACACAGATACGCAGTATTTT. Translating gives CASSVVAKDTDTQYF.

The genes are TRBV29-1 and TRBJ2-1; 12 positions agree with TRBD2. The length of the CDR3 is 14 residues. The germline V gene has CDR1 SQVTM and CDR2 ANQGSEA. V shed 2 bases, J shed 10 bases, and the junction held 6 bases outside the gene matches. CDR3 bases: TGCAGCGTTGAACAACTAGCGGGGGGAGGGGAGCAGTTCTTC. Residues: CSVEQLAGGGEQFF.

The chain combines TRBV30 with TRBJ1-4; 7 bases are a match to TRBD1. From germline, CDR1 is GTSNPN and CDR2 SVGIG (reference sequence). J gave up 5 bases and V 4 bases, and 10 bases lay outside the gene matches. CDR3 length equals 15 residues. Written as DNA, the CDR3 is TGTGCCTGGACCCTCCGGGACAGATACAATGAAAAACTGTTTTTT. Its protein is CAWTLRDRYNEKLFF.

The chain has TRBV28 and TRBJ1-4; 9 bases fit TRBD1. Germline V gene data show CDR1 as MDHEN and CDR2 as SYDVKM. This CDR3 contains 17 residues. The V segment lost 4 bases and the J segment 7 bases; nucleotides outside the gene matches: 13. CDR3 sequence: CASSSPPGQGSSEKLFF. The CDR3, as DNA: TGTGCCAGCAGTTCCCCCCCGGGACAGGGATCGAGTGAAAAACTGTTTTTT.

This chain connects TRBV9 to TRBJ1-2; TRBD1 aligns across 7 bases. With 5 bases clipped from V and 0 bases from J, the junction kept 7 bases outside the gene matches. Germline assignment: CDR1 SGDLS and CDR2 YYNGEE. There are 15 residues in the CDR3. The CDR3: CASSEQGLANYGYTF. In DNA, the CDR3 is TGTGCCAGCAGTGAACAGGGGTTAGCTAACTATGGCTACACCTTC.

CDR3 residues: CAVPGGDGYTF. In nucleotides, the CDR3 is TGTGCCGTGCCGGGGGGGGATGGCTACACCTTC. The chain has TRBV19 and TRBJ1-2; weak D call: TRBD1 (5 bases). Germline values: CDR1 LNHDA, CDR2 SQIVND (reference sequence). The V gene lost 11 bases and the J gene lost 6 bases, with 13 bases spanning the gap. This CDR3 contains 11 residues.

The rearrangement links TRBV2 to TRBJ2-7; 12 bases map to TRBD1. The CDR3 sequence is 14 residues long. Germline V gives CDR1 SNHLY, CDR2 FYNNEI. The V segment lost 7 bases and the J segment 7 bases; nucleotides outside the gene matches: 8. The CDR3 bases are TGTGCCAGCAAAGGGGACAGGGGGCATGGGGAGCAGTACTTC. Translated: CASKGDRGHGEQYF.

This chain joins TRBV11-3 and TRBJ1-1, with 8 nucleotides matching TRBD1. Looked up from germline, CDR1 is SGHNT and CDR2 is YENEEA. With V trimmed by 5 bases and J by 4 bases, 6 bases remained unmatched. The CDR3 is made up of 14 amino acids. CDR3: CASSPNRGGTEAFF. CDR3 DNA sequence: TGTGCCAGCAGCCCCAACAGGGGGGGCACTGAAGCTTTCTTT.

V is TRBV13 and J is TRBJ2-7, with 12 bases that match TRBD1. Per the germline V gene, CDR1 is PRHDT and CDR2 is FYEKMQ (reference sequence). CDR3 length: 16 residues. Trimming cost V 7 bases and J 6 bases; bases outside gene matches: 13. CDR3 DNA sequence: TGTGCCAGCAAGAACCGGAGGGGACAGGGGGCCGGCGAGCAGTACTTC. Protein product: CASKNRRGQGAGEQYF.

This chain connects TRBV5-6 to TRBJ2-5; possibly TRBD2 for D (6 bases). The CDR3 length is 16 residues. V lost 0 bases to trimming and J lost 5 bases, with 17 bases between them. Germline CDR1 reads SGHDT; CDR2 reads YYEEEE. Written as DNA, the CDR3 is TGTGCCAGCAGCTTGGGTGTCGGTTGGCGGGGTGAGACCCAGTACTTC. It encodes CASSLGVGWRGETQYF.

The chain is built from TRBV6-2 or TRBV6-3 and TRBJ1-2; TRBD1 is a possible D gene (6 bases). This CDR3 is built from 17 residues. From germline, CDR1 is MNHEY and CDR2 SVGEGT. Trimming removed 4 bases from V and 2 bases from J, with 20 bases in between. The CDR3 sequence is CASSSILSGQRNYGYTF. DNA of the CDR3: TGTGCCAGCAGTTCCATCCTATCCGGACAGAGAAACTATGGCTACACCTTC.

The J gene is TRBJ2-1, the V gene TRBV18; 12 positions agree with TRBD1. Per the germline V gene, CDR1 is KGHSH and CDR2 is LQKENI. Trimming cost V 0 bases and J 5 bases; bases outside gene matches: 8. The CDR3 totals 18 residues. In DNA, the CDR3 is TGTGCCAGCTCACCACCGCGAAGGGACAGGGGGCCGGACAATGAGCAGTTCTTC. This encodes CASSPPRRDRGPDNEQFF. The full variable domain, completed using reference TRBV18 and TRBJ2-1, is NAGVMQNPRHLVRRRGQEARLRCSPMKGHSHVYWYRQLPEEGLKFMVYLQKENIIDESGMPKERFSAEFPKEGPSILRIQQVVRGDSAAYFCASSPPRRDRGPDNEQFFGPGTRLTVL.

The chain is built from TRBV3-1 (or the pseudogene TRBV3-2) and TRBJ1-1; D gene unclear. In germline, CDR1 is LGHDT, CDR2 YNNKEL (reference sequence). Trimming took 4 bases from V and 6 from J, leaving 15 bases between them. The CDR3 covers 14 residues. The CDR3 nucleotides are TGTGCCAGCAGCCTCTCGGGAGGTAGCGCTGAAGCTTTCTTT. The encoded protein is CASSLSGGSAEAFF.

This sequence joins TRBV27 and TRBJ1-2; D gene ambiguous. This CDR3 is built from 14 residues. The V gene lost 0 bases and the J gene lost 5 bases, with 10 bases spanning the gap. CDR1 is MNHEY and CDR2 is SMNVEV in the germline V gene (reference sequence). The CDR3 DNA follows: TGTGCCAGCAGTTTATCTGGCCGGACTTATGGCTACACCTTC. As protein: CASSLSGRTYGYTF.

The rearrangement uses TRBV5-4 and TRBJ2-1; tentatively, D is TRBD1 (6 bases). The CDR3 is 14 amino acids. Trimming took off 6 bases at V and 4 bases at J, with 14 bases between the two ends. The V gene's germline CDR1 is SGHNT and CDR2 YYREEE (reference sequence). The CDR3 sequence: CASTTTGTYNEQFF. CDR3 in DNA: TGTGCCAGCACCACAACAGGGACGTACAATGAGCAGTTCTTC.

The chain joins TRBV3-1 (or the pseudogene TRBV3-2) to TRBJ1-5, with 7 bases fitting TRBD1. This CDR3 has 19 amino acids. The trim removed 0 bases at V and 0 bases at J, leaving 11 bases unmatched. Germline V gene data show CDR1 as LGHDT and CDR2 as YNNKEL (reference sequence). CDR3 protein: CASSQDPPGQSPSNQPQHF. As DNA, the CDR3 is TGTGCCAGCAGCCAAGACCCTCCGGGACAGAGCCCTAGCAATCAGCCCCAGCATTTT.

This clone was seen once. The chain links TRBV7-3 to TRBJ1-1, with D perhaps TRBD1 (5 bases). Germline CDR1 is SGHTA and CDR2 is FQGTGA. The CDR3 is 13 amino acids. The V end was cut by 1 base, the J end by 5 bases, with 8 bases between. The CDR3 DNA is TGTGCCAGCAGCTTAAGGGGCCGGACTGAAGCTTTCTTT. Translating gives CASSLRGRTEAFF. The full variable domain, with the rest looked up from reference TRBV7-3 and TRBJ1-1, is GAGVSQTPSNKVTEKGKYVELRCDPISGHTALYWYRQSLGQGPEFLIYFQGTGAADDSGLPNDRFFAVRPEGSVSTLKIQRTERGDSAVYLCASSLRGRTEAFFGQGTRLTVV.

The chain couples TRBV6-5 to TRBJ1-6; 9 nucleotides match TRBD1. V lost 2 bases to trimming and J lost 9 bases; unmatched junction nucleotides: 8. This CDR3 is built from 16 residues. The germline V gene encodes CDR1 MNHEY and CDR2 SVGAGI. The CDR3: CASSYQSGQGGSPLHF. The DNA of the CDR3 is TGTGCCAGCAGTTACCAATCGGGACAGGGAGGTTCACCCCTCCACTTT.

This chain uses TRBV5-5 with TRBJ1-2, with TRBD1 as a possible D gene (5 bases). The CDR3 is made up of 13 amino acids. Trimming pared 0 bases from V and 8 bases from J, leaving 11 bases between. Per the germline V gene, CDR1 is SGHKS and CDR2 is YYEKEE (reference sequence). The CDR3: CASSLVAGDGYTF. CDR3 DNA sequence: TGTGCCAGCAGCTTGGTTGCGGGGGACGGCTACACCTTC.

The CDR3 DNA is TGCGCCAGCAGCGAGCAGGATATGAACACTGAAGCTTTCTTT. The encoded protein is CASSEQDMNTEAFF. This chain links TRBV5-1 with TRBJ1-1; no reliable D call. The V end was cut by 4 bases, the J end by 0 bases, with 10 bases between. The CDR3 loop spans 14 amino acids. Germline V gene sequence: CDR1 SGHRS, CDR2 YFSETQ.

V usage is TRBV9 and J usage is TRBJ1-1; 7 bases are a match to TRBD1. The V and J ends lost 3 bases and 3 bases, in that order; junction bases with no gene match: 5. From germline, CDR1 is SGDLS and CDR2 YYNGEE. The CDR3 has 14 amino acids. CDR3 sequence: CASSGTGEDTEAFF. The CDR3 nucleotides read TGTGCCAGCAGCGGGACAGGTGAGGACACTGAAGCTTTCTTT.

J is TRBJ2-5 and V is TRBV7-8; 13 positions match TRBD2. The CDR3 has 15 amino acids. CDR1 is SGHVS, CDR2 FQNEAQ, per germline. The J segment lost 6 bases and the V segment lost 5 bases, leaving 6 bases of the junction unmatched. CDR3 residues: CASSDRLAGGKTQYF. The CDR3 nucleotides read TGTGCCAGCAGCGACCGACTAGCGGGGGGCAAGACCCAGTACTTC.

This clone is medium-sized by share. The chain is built from TRBV5-1 and TRBJ1-6; 7 bases align to TRBD1. Germline loops: CDR1 SGHRS, CDR2 YFSETQ. V shed 4 bases and J 7 bases; nucleotides not matched to a gene: 11. There are 16 residues in the CDR3. CDR3 nucleotides: TGCGCCAGCAGCGACCCGACAGGGCCCCGAAATTCACCCCTCCACTTT. Translating gives CASSDPTGPRNSPLHF. Complete variable domain (other parts from reference TRBV5-1 and TRBJ1-6): KAGVTQTPRYLIKTRGQQVTLSCSPISGHRSVSWYQQTPGQGLQFLFEYFSETQRNKGNFPGRFSGRQFSNSRSEMNVSTLELGDSALYLCASSDPTGPRNSPLHFGNGTRLTVT.

The rearrangement uses TRBV7-8 and TRBJ1-2, with unresolved D. V lost 2 bases and J 1 base, leaving 11 bases between the germline ends. CDR1 is SGHVS, CDR2 FQNEAQ, per germline. The CDR3 spans 15 residues. Written as DNA, the CDR3 is TGTGCCAGCAGCTTATCGGCAGACTTTAACTATGGCTACACCTTC. Translated, it gives CASSLSADFNYGYTF.

The chain has TRBV9 and TRBJ1-6, with D perhaps TRBD1 (6 bases). The CDR3 is 15 amino acids. The V and J ends lost 4 bases and 9 bases respectively, with 17 bases between them. CDR1 and CDR2 (germline): SGDLS, YYNGEE. For the CDR3, the DNA is TGTGCCAGCAGCCCAGACAGGACCTGGGGTTCACCCCTCCACTTT. It encodes CASSPDRTWGSPLHF.

The genes are TRBV7-9 and TRBJ1-1; TRBD1 might be the D (5 bases). Trimming stripped 3 bases from V and 4 bases from J, with 15 bases between. Germline V gene lookup returns CDR1 SEHNR and CDR2 FQNEAQ (reference sequence). The length of the CDR3 is 15 residues. DNA of the CDR3: TGTGCCAGCAGCTTGCTTGGGGGGTCGGGCACTGAAGCTTTCTTT. It yields the protein CASSLLGGSGTEAFF.

The DNA for the CDR3 is TGTGCCAGCAGCGTACCGGGACAGGGCCGCGAGCAGTACTTC. Protein: CASSVPGQGREQYF. The gene calls are TRBV5-4 and TRBJ2-7, with 9 bases identical to TRBD1. The J segment lost 6 bases and the V segment lost 4 bases, leaving 8 bases of the junction unmatched. Looked up from germline, CDR1 is SGHNT and CDR2 is YYREEE (reference sequence). This CDR3 has 14 residues.

This chain connects TRBV6-2 or TRBV6-3 to TRBJ2-5; D gene uncertain. V dropped 2 bases and J dropped 4 bases, with 8 bases sitting between them. Per germline, CDR1 MNHEY and CDR2 SVGEGT. The CDR3 has 13 amino acids. CDR3 protein: CASSYGRTETQYF. In DNA, the CDR3 is TGTGCCAGCAGTTACGGCAGAACAGAGACCCAGTACTTC.